This TCR beta chain originates from a study of regulatory dendritic cells for organ transplantation. In its sample, this clone was seen once. Its matching antigen is unknown. Whole-study findings and limits: Memory T cells were less diverse than naive, with memory CD8+ most oligoclonal.

Repertoires were generated with immunoSEQ multiplex PCR, while TCRdb's copy carries only in-frame clones and drops some. The sample includes 30,000 to 45,000 clones, around 90% of them seen just once. This CDR3 is 15 amino acids long. V lost 0 bases and J 2 bases, leaving 9 bases between the germline ends. Germline assignment: CDR1 SGHDN and CDR2 FVKESK. This sequence was found in a human donor in good health. This chain uses TRBV14 with TRBJ2-3; D remains ambiguous. The sample consisted of naive CD8+ T cells from blood. Subset noted: CD45RA+ naive T cells. The CDR3 DNA follows: TGTGCCAGCAGCCAAGATCTCAGATACACAGATACGCAGTATTTT. It encodes CASSQDLRYTDTQYF.